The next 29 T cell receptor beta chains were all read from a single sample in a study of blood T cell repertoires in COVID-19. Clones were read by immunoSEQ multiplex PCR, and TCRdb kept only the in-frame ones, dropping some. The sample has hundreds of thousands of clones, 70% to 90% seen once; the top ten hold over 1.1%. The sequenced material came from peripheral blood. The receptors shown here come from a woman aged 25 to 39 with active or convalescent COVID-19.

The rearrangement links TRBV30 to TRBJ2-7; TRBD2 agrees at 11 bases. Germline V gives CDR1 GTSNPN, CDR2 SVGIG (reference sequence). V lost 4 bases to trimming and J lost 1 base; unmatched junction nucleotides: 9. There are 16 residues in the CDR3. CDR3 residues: CAWMTSGIGGSYEQYF. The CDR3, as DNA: TGTGCCTGGATGACTAGCGGGATAGGCGGATCCTACGAGCAGTACTTC.

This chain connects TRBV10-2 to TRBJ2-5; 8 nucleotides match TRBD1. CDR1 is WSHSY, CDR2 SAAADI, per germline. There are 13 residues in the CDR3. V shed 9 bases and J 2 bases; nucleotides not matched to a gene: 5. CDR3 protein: CASRTGNQETQYF. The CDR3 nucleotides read TGCGCCAGTCGGACAGGGAATCAAGAGACCCAGTACTTC.

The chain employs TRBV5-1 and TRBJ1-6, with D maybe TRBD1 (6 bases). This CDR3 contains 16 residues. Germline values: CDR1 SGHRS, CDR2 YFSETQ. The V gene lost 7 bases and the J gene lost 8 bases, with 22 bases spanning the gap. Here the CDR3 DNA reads TGCGCCAGCTGTTGGGGTGGGGGCGGCGCGGATTCACCCCTCCACTTT. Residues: CASCWGGGGADSPLHF.

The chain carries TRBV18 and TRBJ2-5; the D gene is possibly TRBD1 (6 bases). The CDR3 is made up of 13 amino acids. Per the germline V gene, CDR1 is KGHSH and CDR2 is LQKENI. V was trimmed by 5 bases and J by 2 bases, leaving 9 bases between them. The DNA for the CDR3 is TGTGCCAGCTCAAACGGACAGCAAGAGACCCAGTACTTC. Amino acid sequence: CASSNGQQETQYF.

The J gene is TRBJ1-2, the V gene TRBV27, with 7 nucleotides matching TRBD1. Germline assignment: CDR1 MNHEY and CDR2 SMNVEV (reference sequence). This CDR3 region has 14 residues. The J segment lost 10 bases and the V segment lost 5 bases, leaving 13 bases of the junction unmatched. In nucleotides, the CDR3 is TGTGCCAGCAGTCCCATGACAGGGTCTCGCCACTACACCTTC. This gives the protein CASSPMTGSRHYTF.

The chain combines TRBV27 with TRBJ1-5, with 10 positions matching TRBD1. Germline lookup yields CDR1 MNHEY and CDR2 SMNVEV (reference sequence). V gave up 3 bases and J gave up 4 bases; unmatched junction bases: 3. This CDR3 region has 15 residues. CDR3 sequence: CASSFGGQGNQPQHF. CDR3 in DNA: TGTGCCAGCAGTTTTGGGGGACAGGGGAATCAGCCCCAGCATTTT.

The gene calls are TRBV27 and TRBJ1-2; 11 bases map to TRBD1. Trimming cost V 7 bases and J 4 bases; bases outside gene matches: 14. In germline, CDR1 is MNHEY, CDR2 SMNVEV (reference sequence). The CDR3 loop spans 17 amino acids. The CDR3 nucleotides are TGTGCCAGCACCACCCAGGGGGGACAGGGGGATCTCTATGGCTACACCTTC. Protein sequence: CASTTQGGQGDLYGYTF.

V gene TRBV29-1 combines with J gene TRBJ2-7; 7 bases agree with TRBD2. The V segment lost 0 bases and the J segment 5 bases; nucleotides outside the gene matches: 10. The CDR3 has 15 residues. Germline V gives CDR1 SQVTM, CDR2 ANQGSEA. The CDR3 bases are TGCAGCGTTGAAGATCTGAGCGGGATGCTAAACGAGCAGTACTTC. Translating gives CSVEDLSGMLNEQYF.

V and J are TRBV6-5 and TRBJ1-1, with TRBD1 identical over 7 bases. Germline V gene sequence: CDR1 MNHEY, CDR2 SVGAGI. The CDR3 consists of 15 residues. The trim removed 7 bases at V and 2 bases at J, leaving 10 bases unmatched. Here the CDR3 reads CASNPGEGANTEAFF. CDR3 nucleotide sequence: TGTGCCAGCAATCCGGGAGAGGGGGCAAACACTGAAGCTTTCTTT.

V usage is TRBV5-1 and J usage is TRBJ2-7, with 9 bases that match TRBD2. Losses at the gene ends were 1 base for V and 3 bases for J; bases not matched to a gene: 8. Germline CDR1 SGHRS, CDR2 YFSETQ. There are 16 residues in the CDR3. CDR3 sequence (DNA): TGCGCCAGCAGCTTGACTGGGACTAGCAGCGGCTACGAGCAGTACTTC. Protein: CASSLTGTSSGYEQYF.

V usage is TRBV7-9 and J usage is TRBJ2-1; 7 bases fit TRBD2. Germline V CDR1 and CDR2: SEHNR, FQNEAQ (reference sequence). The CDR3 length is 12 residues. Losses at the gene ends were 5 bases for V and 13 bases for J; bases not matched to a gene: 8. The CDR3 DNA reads TGTGCCAGCAGCCTGAATGCGGGAGACCAGTTCTTC. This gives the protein CASSLNAGDQFF.

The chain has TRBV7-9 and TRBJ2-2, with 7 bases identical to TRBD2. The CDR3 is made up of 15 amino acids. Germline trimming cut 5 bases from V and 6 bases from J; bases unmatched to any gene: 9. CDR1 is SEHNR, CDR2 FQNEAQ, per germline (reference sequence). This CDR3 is CASSTSGAVAGELFF. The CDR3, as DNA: TGTGCCAGCAGCACCAGCGGGGCGGTTGCCGGGGAGCTGTTTTTT.

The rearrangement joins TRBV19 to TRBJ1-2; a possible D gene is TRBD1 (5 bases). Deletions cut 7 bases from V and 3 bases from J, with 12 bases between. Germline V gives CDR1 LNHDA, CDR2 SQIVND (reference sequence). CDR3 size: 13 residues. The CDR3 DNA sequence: TGTGCCAGTACTCTGACAGATCACTATGGCTACACCTTC. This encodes CASTLTDHYGYTF.

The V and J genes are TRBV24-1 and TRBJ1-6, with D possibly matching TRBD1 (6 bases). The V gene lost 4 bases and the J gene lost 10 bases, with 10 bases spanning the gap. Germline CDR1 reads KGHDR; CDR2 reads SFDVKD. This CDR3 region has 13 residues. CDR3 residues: CATSEGAGSPLHF. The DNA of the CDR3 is TGTGCCACCAGTGAGGGGGCCGGGTCACCCCTCCACTTT.

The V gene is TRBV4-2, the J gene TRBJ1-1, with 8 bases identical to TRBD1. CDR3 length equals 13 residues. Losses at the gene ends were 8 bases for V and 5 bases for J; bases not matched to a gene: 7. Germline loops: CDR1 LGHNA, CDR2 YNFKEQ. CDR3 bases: TGTGCCAGCGAAGACAGGGGAAGTACTGAAGCTTTCTTT. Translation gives CASEDRGSTEAFF.

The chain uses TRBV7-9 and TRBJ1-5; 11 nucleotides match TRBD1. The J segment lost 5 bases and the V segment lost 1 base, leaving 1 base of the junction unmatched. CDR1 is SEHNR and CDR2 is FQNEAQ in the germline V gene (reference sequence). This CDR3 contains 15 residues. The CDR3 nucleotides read TGTGCCAGCAGCTTAGTGGGACAGGGGGATCAGCCCCAGCATTTT. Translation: CASSLVGQGDQPQHF.

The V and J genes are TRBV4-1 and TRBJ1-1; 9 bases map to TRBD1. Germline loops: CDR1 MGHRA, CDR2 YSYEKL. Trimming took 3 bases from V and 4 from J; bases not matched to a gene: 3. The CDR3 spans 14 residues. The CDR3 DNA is TGCGCCAGCAGCCACGGACAGGGGCCCACTGAAGCTTTCTTT. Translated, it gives CASSHGQGPTEAFF.

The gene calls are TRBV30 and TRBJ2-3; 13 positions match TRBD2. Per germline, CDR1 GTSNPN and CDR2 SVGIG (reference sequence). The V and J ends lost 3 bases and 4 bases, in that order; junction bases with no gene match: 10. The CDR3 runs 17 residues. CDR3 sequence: CAWRGISTSGRSDTQYF. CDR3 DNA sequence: TGTGCCTGGAGAGGTATCTCGACTAGCGGGAGGTCAGATACGCAGTATTTT.

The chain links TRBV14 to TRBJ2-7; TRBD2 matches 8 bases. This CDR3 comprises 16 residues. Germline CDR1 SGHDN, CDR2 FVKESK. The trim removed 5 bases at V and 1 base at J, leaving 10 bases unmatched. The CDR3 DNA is TGTGCCAGCAGCTTACGGGGGGGGCGACGGTCCTACGAGCAGTACTTC. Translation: CASSLRGGRRSYEQYF.

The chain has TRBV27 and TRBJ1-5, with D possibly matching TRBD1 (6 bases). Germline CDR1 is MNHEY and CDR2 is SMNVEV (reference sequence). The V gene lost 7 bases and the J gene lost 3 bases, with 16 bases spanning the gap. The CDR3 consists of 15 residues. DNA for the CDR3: TGTGCCAGCAACCCGGGGGGGGGCTACAATCAGCCCCAGCATTTT. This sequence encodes CASNPGGGYNQPQHF.

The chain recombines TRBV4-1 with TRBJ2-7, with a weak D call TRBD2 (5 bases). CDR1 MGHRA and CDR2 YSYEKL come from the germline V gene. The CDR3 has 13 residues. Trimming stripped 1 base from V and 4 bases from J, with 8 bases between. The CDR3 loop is CASSQVAQYEQYF. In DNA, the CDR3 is TGCGCCAGCAGCCAAGTAGCGCAATACGAGCAGTACTTC.

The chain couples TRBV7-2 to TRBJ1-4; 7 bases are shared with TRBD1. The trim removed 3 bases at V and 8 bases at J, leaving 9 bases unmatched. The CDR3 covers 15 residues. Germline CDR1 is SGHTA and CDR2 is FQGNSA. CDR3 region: CASSLTGSEGEKLFF. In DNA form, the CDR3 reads TGTGCCAGCAGCTTGACAGGGTCTGAAGGAGAAAAACTGTTTTTT. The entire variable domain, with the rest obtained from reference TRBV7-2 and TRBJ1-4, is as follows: GAGVSQSPSNKVTEKGKDVELRCDPISGHTALYWYRQSLGQGLEFLIYFQGNSAPDKSGLPSDRFSAERTGGSVSTLTIQRTQQEDSAVYLCASSLTGSEGEKLFFGSGTQLSVL.

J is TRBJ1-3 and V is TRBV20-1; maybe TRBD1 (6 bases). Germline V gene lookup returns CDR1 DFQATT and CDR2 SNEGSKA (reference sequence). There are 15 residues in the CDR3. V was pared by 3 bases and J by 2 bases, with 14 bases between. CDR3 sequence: CSASDRSPPGNTIYF. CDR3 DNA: TGCAGTGCTAGTGACAGGTCACCCCCTGGAAACACCATATATTTT.

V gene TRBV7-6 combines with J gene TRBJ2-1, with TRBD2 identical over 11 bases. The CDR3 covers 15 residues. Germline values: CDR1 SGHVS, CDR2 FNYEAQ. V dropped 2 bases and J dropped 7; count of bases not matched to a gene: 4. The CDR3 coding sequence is TGTGCCAGCAGCTTAACTAGCGGGAGACGAAATGAGCAGTTCTTC. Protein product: CASSLTSGRRNEQFF.

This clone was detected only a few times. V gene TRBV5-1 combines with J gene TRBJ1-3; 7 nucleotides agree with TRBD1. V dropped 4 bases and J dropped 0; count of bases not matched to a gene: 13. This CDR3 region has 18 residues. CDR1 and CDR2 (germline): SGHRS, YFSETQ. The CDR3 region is CASSPNRGAHLSGNTIYF. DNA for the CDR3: TGCGCCAGCAGCCCTAACAGGGGTGCCCACCTCTCTGGAAACACCATATATTTT.

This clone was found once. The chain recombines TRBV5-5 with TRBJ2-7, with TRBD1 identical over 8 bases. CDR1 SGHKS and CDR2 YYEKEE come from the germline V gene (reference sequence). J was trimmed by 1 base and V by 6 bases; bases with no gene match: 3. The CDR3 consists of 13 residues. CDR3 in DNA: TGTGCCAGCACCGGGACAGGTTCCTACGAGCAGTACTTC. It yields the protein CASTGTGSYEQYF.

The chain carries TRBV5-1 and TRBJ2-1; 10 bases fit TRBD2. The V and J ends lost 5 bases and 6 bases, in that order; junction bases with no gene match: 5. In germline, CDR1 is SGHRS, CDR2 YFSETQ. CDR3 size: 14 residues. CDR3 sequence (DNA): TGCGCCAGCAGGGAGCGGGGGGGCGTCAATGAGCAGTTCTTC. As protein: CASRERGGVNEQFF.

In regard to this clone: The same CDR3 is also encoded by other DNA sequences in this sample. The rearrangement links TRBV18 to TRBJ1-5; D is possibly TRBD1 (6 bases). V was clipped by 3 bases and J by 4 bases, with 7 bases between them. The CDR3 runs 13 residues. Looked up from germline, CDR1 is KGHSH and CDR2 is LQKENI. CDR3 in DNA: TGTGCCAGCTCACCGGACAGAAATCAGCCCCAGCATTTT. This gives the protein CASSPDRNQPQHF.

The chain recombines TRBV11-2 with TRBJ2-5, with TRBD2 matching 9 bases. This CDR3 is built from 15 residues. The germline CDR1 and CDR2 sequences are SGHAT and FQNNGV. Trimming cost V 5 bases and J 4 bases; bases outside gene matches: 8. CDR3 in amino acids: CASSPAGGFLETQYF. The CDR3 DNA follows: TGTGCCAGCAGCCCCGCGGGGGGGTTTTTAGAGACCCAGTACTTC.